Presented here are 32 T cell receptor beta chains from one specimen sequenced in a study of beta chain features in type 1 diabetes. As every portion of the isolated RNA was reverse transcribed, the sequencing read expressed TCRB transcripts. Repertoires were generated with immunoSEQ multiplex PCR, while TCRdb's copy carries only in-frame clones and drops some. Here the sample spans under 450,000 clones, approximately 15% being singletons. The sample taken for sequencing was naive CD4+ T cells from blood. The receptors originated from a man aged 30 to 39 in good health.

Concerning this clone: Additional DNA sequences in this sample encode the identical CDR3. The chain recombines TRBV7-2 with TRBJ2-3; the match to TRBD2 covers 12 bases. The V gene's germline CDR1 is SGHTA and CDR2 FQGNSA. CDR3 length equals 15 residues. V gave up 3 bases and J gave up 3 bases; unmatched junction bases: 1. As DNA, the CDR3 is TGTGCCAGCAGCTTGCTAGCGGGAGGGACAGATACGCAGTATTTT. This translates into CASSLLAGGTDTQYF.

CDR3 in DNA: TGTGCCAGCTCACCACTCGCGCCGGGTGATGGCTACACCTTC. Its protein product is CASSPLAPGDGYTF. This chain joins TRBV18 and TRBJ1-2; D gene unclear. This CDR3 has 14 amino acids. V lost 1 base, J lost 6 bases, and 12 bases lay in between. Germline-derived CDR1 and CDR2 are KGHSH and LQKENI.

A few counts support this clone. V is TRBV28 and J is TRBJ2-3; tentative D call: TRBD2 (6 bases). The CDR3 contains 16 residues. Germline CDR1 is MDHEN and CDR2 is SYDVKM. V lost 7 bases, J lost 1 base, and 18 bases lay in between. The CDR3 DNA reads TGTGCCAGCACACTCGGGGTCGGGGGTGGCACAGATACGCAGTATTTT. Translating gives CASTLGVGGGTDTQYF.

Only a few counts were recorded for this clone. The V call is TRBV6-6, the J call TRBJ2-1, with D perhaps matching TRBD1 (5 bases). Germline assignment: CDR1 MNHNY and CDR2 SVGAGI (reference sequence). There are 14 residues in the CDR3. V was trimmed by 5 bases and J by 9 bases, leaving 17 bases between them. The CDR3 coding sequence is TGTGCCAGCAGTCCCCGGCAGGGCCGAGGTGAGCAGTTCTTC. This encodes CASSPRQGRGEQFF.

This clone has only a few counts. The chain carries TRBV7-9 and TRBJ2-1; tentatively, D is TRBD2 (5 bases). The V gene's germline CDR1 is SEHNR and CDR2 FQNEAQ (reference sequence). There are 11 residues in the CDR3. The V end lost 10 bases, the J end lost 9 bases, and 13 bases lay between the germline ends. CDR3 protein: CATETKAEQFF. CDR3 coding DNA: TGTGCCACCGAGACTAAGGCTGAGCAGTTCTTC. Complete variable domain (other parts from reference TRBV7-9 and TRBJ2-1): DTGVSQNPRHKITKRGQNVTFRCDPISEHNRLYWYRQTLGQGPEFLTYFQNEAQLEKSRLLSDRFSAERPKGSFSTLEIQRTEQGDSAMYLCATETKAEQFFGPGTRLTVL.

The chain links TRBV18 to TRBJ1-2; D is perhaps TRBD1 (6 bases). The V gene lost 1 base and the J gene lost 4 bases, with 13 bases spanning the gap. This CDR3 comprises 15 residues. Germline assignment: CDR1 KGHSH and CDR2 LQKENI. Written as DNA, the CDR3 is TGTGCCAGCTCACCACTGGACAGCACTAGCTATGGCTACACCTTC. Translated, it gives CASSPLDSTSYGYTF.

This clone was seen more than once but under ten times. The chain is built from TRBV2 and TRBJ1-3; D is uncertain. This CDR3 has 14 residues. V was clipped by 2 bases and J by 1 base, with 6 bases between them. From germline, CDR1 is SNHLY and CDR2 FYNNEI. The CDR3 sequence: CASSERGSGNTIYF. In DNA, the CDR3 is TGTGCCAGCAGTGAACGGGGTTCTGGAAACACCATATATTTT.

This clone has just a few counts. The chain uses TRBV30 and TRBJ1-1; no reliable D call. The CDR3 consists of 13 residues. Per the germline V gene, CDR1 is GTSNPN and CDR2 is SVGIG (reference sequence). The germline V and J ends were trimmed by 7 bases and 0 bases, with 12 bases remaining between them. DNA for the CDR3: TGTGCCTCGGTCCGAGGGATGAACACTGAAGCTTTCTTT. Translated, it gives CASVRGMNTEAFF. Drawing the rest from reference TRBV30 and TRBJ1-1, the complete variable domain is SQTIHQWPATLVQPVGSPLSLECTVEGTSNPNLYWYRQAAGRGLQLLFYSVGIGQISSEVPQNLSASRPQDRQFILSSKKLLLSDSGFYLCASVRGMNTEAFFGQGTRLTVV.

V is TRBV9 and J is TRBJ2-7; TRBD1 is a possible D gene (6 bases). Germline V gives CDR1 SGDLS, CDR2 YYNGEE. V lost 0 bases to trimming and J lost 4 bases, with 11 bases between them. This CDR3 contains 14 residues. DNA for the CDR3: TGTGCCAGCAGCGTAGGAGGGGGTGAATACGAGCAGTACTTC. This encodes CASSVGGGEYEQYF.

This clone has only a few counts. The J gene is TRBJ1-2, the V gene TRBV4-3; the D gene is possibly TRBD1 (5 bases). CDR3 length: 12 amino acids. Trimming shortened V by 0 bases and J by 7 bases, and 6 bases separated the two germline ends. CDR1 is LGHNA, CDR2 YSLEER, per germline. CDR3 DNA: TGCGCCAGCAGCCAAGACAGGGCTGGCTACACCTTC. Amino acids: CASSQDRAGYTF.

In this sample, this clone turned up a few times. The chain links TRBV5-8 to TRBJ2-7; 7 positions agree with TRBD2. This CDR3 contains 14 residues. Losses at the gene ends were 0 bases for V and 3 bases for J; bases not matched to a gene: 3. Germline V gives CDR1 SGHTS, CDR2 YDEGEE. The CDR3 is CASSLEGGSYEQYV. The CDR3 bases are TGTGCCAGCAGCTTGGAGGGCGGGAGCTACGAGCAGTACGTC.

The chain is built from TRBV10-3 and TRBJ1-1, with D hard to call. This CDR3 comprises 13 residues. The germline gives CDR1 ENHRY, CDR2 SYGVKD. V was shortened by 11 bases and J by 0 bases, with 13 bases between the two germline ends. As DNA, the CDR3 is TGTGCCTCCTGGTTAGGAATGAACACTGAAGCTTTCTTT. Its protein product is CASWLGMNTEAFF.

This clone has more than one count but fewer than ten. The chain combines TRBV7-9 with TRBJ2-2; no definite D call. With 1 base removed from V and 0 bases from J, the gap between germline ends came to 9 bases. Germline-derived CDR1 and CDR2 are SEHNR and FQNEAQ (reference sequence). The CDR3 is 16 residues long. CDR3 coding DNA: TGTGCCAGCAGCTTAGATCTGGCAGCGAACACCGGGGAGCTGTTTTTT. It specifies CASSLDLAANTGELFF.

Of note for this clone: The same CDR3 arises from other DNA sequences in this sample as well. The chain carries TRBV18 and TRBJ2-3, with unresolved D. Germline CDR1 KGHSH, CDR2 LQKENI. V was cut by 6 bases and J by 0 bases, with 4 bases left in between. The CDR3 length is 12 residues. This CDR3 is CASSSSTDTQYF. DNA for the CDR3: TGTGCCAGCTCGTCTAGCACAGATACGCAGTATTTT.

This clone came up a few times. The chain uses TRBV5-8 and TRBJ2-3, with 7 bases identical to TRBD2. J gave up 2 bases and V 10 bases, and 19 bases lay outside the gene matches. The germline V gene has CDR1 SGHTS and CDR2 YDEGEE. This CDR3 spans 17 amino acids. The CDR3 region is CAPTPPGPSGYTDTQYF. The CDR3, as DNA: TGTGCCCCTACTCCCCCTGGGCCTAGCGGTTACACAGATACGCAGTATTTT.

The chain recombines TRBV5-4 with TRBJ1-2; D possibly corresponds to TRBD1 (6 bases). The germline gives CDR1 SGHNT, CDR2 YYREEE (reference sequence). Between the trimmed V and J ends, which lost 4 bases and 4 bases, there was a span of 20 bases. This CDR3 spans 16 amino acids. Here the CDR3 reads CASSPAGGAASYGYTF. The CDR3 coding sequence is TGTGCCAGCAGCCCCGCGGGGGGGGCAGCGTCCTATGGCTACACCTTC.

Only a few counts were recorded for this clone. This CDR3 reads CASSLGGNTQYF. The CDR3 nucleotides read TGTGCCAGCAGCTTAGGTGGTAATACGCAGTATTTT. V is TRBV7-2 and J is TRBJ2-3; no firm D call. Trimming cost V 1 base and J 7 bases, with 6 bases left between them. From germline, CDR1 is SGHTA and CDR2 FQGNSA. CDR3 length: 12 residues.

This clone turned up a few times. This chain connects TRBV19 to TRBJ1-1; unclear D gene. Trimming pared 3 bases from V and 1 base from J, leaving 6 bases between. CDR3 size: 13 residues. The germline CDR1 and CDR2 sequences are LNHDA and SQIVND (reference sequence). In nucleotides, the CDR3 is TGTGCCAGTAGTATCCGAGGGAACACTGAAGCTTTCTTT. It translates to CASSIRGNTEAFF.

This clone has a handful of counts. V is TRBV7-2 and J is TRBJ1-5; D is unresolved. V lost 1 base, J lost 0 bases, and 7 bases lay in between. The CDR3 sequence is 15 residues long. Germline CDR1 SGHTA, CDR2 FQGNSA. The CDR3 reads CASSLVISSNQPQHF. The CDR3 DNA reads as TGTGCCAGCAGCTTAGTCATCAGTAGCAATCAGCCCCAGCATTTT.

The chain couples TRBV6-5 to TRBJ1-2; TRBD1 agrees at 7 bases. Germline V CDR1 and CDR2: MNHEY, SVGAGI. V gave up 2 bases and J gave up 0 bases; unmatched junction bases: 3. CDR3 length: 15 amino acids. The CDR3, as DNA: TGTGCCAGCAGTTACGGGACAGTAGCTAACTATGGCTACACCTTC. As protein: CASSYGTVANYGYTF.

This clone was detected a few times. The chain combines TRBV5-1 with TRBJ2-2; 8 nucleotides line up with TRBD1. CDR3 length: 16 residues. The germline V gene encodes CDR1 SGHRS and CDR2 YFSETQ. The J segment lost 6 bases and the V segment lost 0 bases, leaving 7 bases of the junction unmatched. CDR3 DNA: TGCGCCAGCAGCTTGGGGCAGGGGGCTACCCCCGGGGAGCTGTTTTTT. It yields the protein CASSLGQGATPGELFF.

This chain connects TRBV30 to TRBJ1-5; unclear D gene. The CDR3 covers 13 residues. V was cut by 1 base and J by 3 bases, with 7 bases left in between. Germline CDR1 is GTSNPN and CDR2 is SVGIG (reference sequence). The CDR3 region is CAWSDSLNQPQHF. CDR3 bases: TGTGCCTGGAGTGACAGCCTCAATCAGCCCCAGCATTTT. Full variable domain (rest looked up from reference TRBV30 and TRBJ1-5): SQTIHQWPATLVQPVGSPLSLECTVEGTSNPNLYWYRQAAGRGLQLLFYSVGIGQISSEVPQNLSASRPQDRQFILSSKKLLLSDSGFYLCAWSDSLNQPQHFGDGTRLSIL.

The chain has TRBV5-1 and TRBJ1-3; no clear D gene. Germline loops: CDR1 SGHRS, CDR2 YFSETQ. CDR3 length: 14 residues. V lost 1 base and J 0 bases, leaving 5 bases between the germline ends. DNA for the CDR3: TGCGCCAGCAGCTTGCCAGCCTCTGGAAACACCATATATTTT. Translated, it gives CASSLPASGNTIYF.

The rearrangement links TRBV7-3 to TRBJ2-1, with 11 bases matching TRBD2. J was trimmed by 1 base and V by 8 bases; bases with no gene match: 1. The CDR3 extends over 14 amino acids. Germline lookup yields CDR1 SGHTA and CDR2 FQGTGA. CDR3 sequence reads: CASGTSGSYNEQFF. As DNA, the CDR3 is TGTGCCAGCGGGACTAGCGGATCCTACAATGAGCAGTTCTTC. The full variable domain, in which reference TRBV7-3 and TRBJ2-1 provide the parts outside the CDR3, is GAGVSQTPSNKVTEKGKYVELRCDPISGHTALYWYRQSLGQGPEFLIYFQGTGAADDSGLPNDRFFAVRPEGSVSTLKIQRTERGDSAVYLCASGTSGSYNEQFFGPGTRLTVL.

The V call is TRBV7-9, the J call TRBJ1-3, with TRBD1 as a possible D gene (6 bases). There are 15 residues in the CDR3. V was shortened by 4 bases and J by 3 bases, with 13 bases between the two germline ends. The germline gives CDR1 SEHNR, CDR2 FQNEAQ (reference sequence). The CDR3, as DNA: TGTGCCAGCAGCTCCGTCGACAGGAATGGAAACACCATATATTTT. As protein: CASSSVDRNGNTIYF. The variable domain in full, completed from reference TRBV7-9 and TRBJ1-3, reads DTGVSQNPRHKITKRGQNVTFRCDPISEHNRLYWYRQTLGQGPEFLTYFQNEAQLEKSRLLSDRFSAERPKGSFSTLEIQRTEQGDSAMYLCASSSVDRNGNTIYFGEGSWLTVV.

The V call is TRBV4-1, the J call TRBJ1-2, with D unclear. The CDR3 length is 15 residues. Germline CDR1 reads MGHRA; CDR2 reads YSYEKL. V shed 1 base and J shed 8 bases, with 17 bases lying between them. The CDR3 loop is CASSQVHAAGPGYTF. In DNA form, the CDR3 reads TGCGCCAGCAGCCAAGTACATGCAGCCGGCCCGGGCTACACCTTC.

In the case of this clone: Since a much larger clone is just one base distant, this may be a read error. CDR3: CASSHSGANVLTF. CDR3 in DNA: TGTGCCAGCAGCCACTCTGGGGCCAACGTCCTGACTTTC. The V gene is TRBV27, the J gene TRBJ2-6; the D is unclear. Germline values: CDR1 MNHEY, CDR2 SMNVEV (reference sequence). V was pared by 6 bases and J by 0 bases, with 3 bases between. There are 13 residues in the CDR3.

This clone was detected many times. The same CDR3 also results from other DNA sequences found in this sample. J is TRBJ1-1 and V is TRBV29-1, with D possibly TRBD1 on 6 matching bases. This CDR3 is built from 12 residues. Germline CDR1 and CDR2: SQVTM and ANQGSEA. CDR3 loop: CSAGHMNTEAFF. CDR3 DNA sequence: TGCAGTGCGGGACATATGAACACTGAAGCTTTCTTT. Drawing the rest from reference TRBV29-1 and TRBJ1-1, the complete variable domain is SAVISQKPSRDICQRGTSLTIQCQVDSQVTMMFWYRQQPGQSLTLIATANQGSEATYESGFVIDKFPISRPNLTFSTLTVSNMSPEDSSIYLCSAGHMNTEAFFGQGTRLTVV.

V is TRBV9 and J is TRBJ2-5, with D hard to call. In germline, CDR1 is SGDLS, CDR2 YYNGEE. V lost 4 bases, J lost 5 bases, and 15 bases lay in between. The CDR3 consists of 14 residues. The DNA of the CDR3 is TGTGCCAGCAGCACGCGATCGTTCGGGGAGACCCAGTACTTC. Amino acids: CASSTRSFGETQYF. The whole variable domain, remainder taken from reference TRBV9 and TRBJ2-5, is DSGVTQTPKHLITATGQRVTLRCSPRSGDLSVYWYQQSLDQGLQFLIQYYNGEERAKGNILERFSAQQFPDLHSELNLSSLELGDSALYFCASSTRSFGETQYFGPGTRLLVL.

V usage is TRBV5-1 and J usage is TRBJ2-7; D is uncertain. The V end was cut by 4 bases, the J end by 5 bases, with 13 bases between. Germline assignment: CDR1 SGHRS and CDR2 YFSETQ. The CDR3 consists of 13 residues. The CDR3 reads CASSQGPPDEQYV. CDR3 coding DNA: TGCGCCAGCAGCCAAGGGCCTCCGGACGAGCAGTACGTC.

This clone showed up just a few times. The chain employs TRBV25-1 and TRBJ1-5; D is ambiguous. The CDR3 runs to 12 residues. Germline V gene data show CDR1 as MGHDK and CDR2 as SYGVNS. Trimming took off 2 bases at V and 6 bases at J, with 5 bases between the two ends. Here the CDR3 DNA reads TGTGCCAGCAGTGAACAATCTCAGCCCCAGCATTTT. It codes for CASSEQSQPQHF.

V gene TRBV7-2 combines with J gene TRBJ2-2; D may be TRBD1 (6 bases). This CDR3 is 16 amino acids long. The ends were cut back, 5 bases at V and 0 bases at J, with 13 bases in the middle. CDR1 is SGHTA and CDR2 is FQGNSA in the germline V gene. The CDR3, as DNA: TGTGCCAGCAGCGGGACGCAGGGGCCGAACACCGGGGAGCTGTTTTTT. This codes for CASSGTQGPNTGELFF.